This TCR beta chain was identified during a study of CXCR3-negative and CXCR3-positive naive CD8 T cells. Study results and limitations: Fresh PBMCs were used in most assays, and CXCR3 expression partially decreased after cryopreservation. Naive CXCR3-positive cells had TRB CDR3s more hydrophobic than those of CXCR3-negative naive cells.

The authors prepared UMI-labeled TRB cDNA libraries by 5' RACE. TCRdb reprocessed the 5' RACE reads, keeping one entry per CDR3 protein, no DNA. This sample's table has approximately 8,500 distinct CDR3 sequences. CD45RO-CCR7+CD27+CD95- cells counted as naive CD8+ T cells. Its frequency marks this clonotype as medium-sized. Its antigen is not known. The germline gives CDR1 MDHEN, CDR2 SYDVKM. The CDR3 sequence is 17 residues long. This sequence joins TRBV28 and TRBJ2-5; the D gene TCRdb calls, TRBD2, cannot be checked with no DNA. This receptor was obtained from a human donor in good health. Some clones in this sample may be carry-over from other donors' samples. Sequenced: naive CXCR3- CD8+ T cells from blood. The sample's subset: CD45RO-CCR7+CD27+CD95- naive CD8+ T cells lacking CXCR3 (TNR3-). CDR3 sequence: CASSFGASGSFGETQYF.